The 4 T cell receptor beta chains presented below share a single source sample, sequenced in a study of shared clonotypes between healthy human individuals. The method was immunoSEQ multiplex PCR; TCRdb's version includes in-frame clones alone and lacks a portion of them. Of about 1.5 million clones detected, approximately 98% appear once; the ten largest clones hold around 0.45%. Material: naive CD4+ T cells sorted from blood. Subset meaning: CD45RA+ positively selected. The receptors were gathered from a young man in good health.

This clone appeared a single time. The chain joins TRBV7-9 to TRBJ1-2; 9 bases align to TRBD1. Germline V gives CDR1 SEHNR, CDR2 FQNEAQ (reference sequence). Germline trimming cut 1 base from V and 7 bases from J; bases unmatched to any gene: 4. The CDR3 sequence is 14 residues long. CDR3 region: CASSLGWTGVGYTF. The CDR3 DNA reads as TGTGCCAGCAGCTTAGGGTGGACAGGGGTTGGCTACACCTTC.

This chain connects TRBV7-3 to TRBJ2-3; the D is unclear. Germline values: CDR1 SGHTA, CDR2 FQGTGA. The CDR3 length is 13 residues. The V end was cut by 5 bases, the J end by 9 bases, with 15 bases between. The CDR3 reads CASSLASERTQYF. The CDR3 DNA sequence: TGTGCCAGCAGCCTTGCTTCGGAGCGCACGCAGTATTTT.

The gene calls are TRBV7-2 and TRBJ2-4, with 8 bases that match TRBD2. V trimming: 5 bases; J trimming: 4 bases; junction bases outside the gene matches: 10. The CDR3 has 16 amino acids. The V gene's germline CDR1 is SGHTA and CDR2 FQGNSA. The CDR3 sequence is CASSQDASGSKNIQYF. In DNA form, the CDR3 reads TGTGCCAGCAGCCAAGACGCGAGCGGGAGTAAAAACATTCAGTACTTC.

V gene TRBV28 combines with J gene TRBJ2-7, with 11 positions matching TRBD2. CDR1 and CDR2 from the germline V gene are MDHEN and SYDVKM. The J segment lost 5 bases and the V segment lost 6 bases, leaving 9 bases of the junction unmatched. There are 15 residues in the CDR3. Here the CDR3 DNA reads TGTGCCAGCAGCCCAAATCTAGCGGGAGGCCACGAGCAGTACTTC. This gives the protein CASSPNLAGGHEQYF.